One and the same sample provided the 20 T cell receptor beta chains below, sequenced in a study of T-cell reconstitution after alpha-beta-depleted transplantation in children. It was with unique molecular identifiers that the TCRbeta library was prepared. TCRdb fed the PCR reads into MiXCR, producing one record per CDR3 protein. This table holds around 670,000 distinct CDR3 sequences, less than 15% found once. The sequenced sample was PBMCs, obtained before TCRalphabeta/CD19-depleted stem cell transplant. The receptors stem from a girl aged 2 to 10 with congenital amegakaryocytic thrombocytopenia, due to receive a stem cell transplant.

The V gene is TRBV28, the J gene TRBJ2-1; the match to TRBD2 covers 8 bases. Trimming cost V 4 bases and J 0 bases; bases outside gene matches: 26. The CDR3 is 23 amino acids. Looked up from germline, CDR1 is MDHEN and CDR2 is SYDVKM. In nucleotides, the CDR3 is TGTGCCAGCAGTTCAACAGCAGGGGATCCCCCTTTCGGGGGGGGTCCCTCCTACAATGAGCAGTTCTTC. Residues: CASSSTAGDPPFGGGPSYNEQFF.

A few counts support this clonotype. The chain has TRBV7-9 and TRBJ2-3; 11 nucleotides match TRBD1. The CDR3 sequence is 15 residues long. With 2 bases clipped from V and 4 bases from J, the junction kept 2 bases outside the gene matches. The germline V gene has CDR1 SEHNR and CDR2 FQNEAQ (reference sequence). The CDR3 nucleotides are TGTGCCAGCAGCTTATTGGGACAGGGGGCAGATACGCAGTATTTT. Amino acids: CASSLLGQGADTQYF.

This clonotype was seen repeatedly, ten times or more. This chain connects TRBV21-1 to TRBJ2-7; the table names TRBD2, a call not compared with the DNA. TRBV21-1 has pseudogene status. This CDR3 region has 14 residues. The CDR3 DNA reads TGTGCCAGCAGGATAGCGGGAGGGTGCGACGAGCAGTACTTC. This sequence encodes CASRIAGGCDEQYF.

This clonotype was observed a handful of times. The V call is TRBV5-1, the J call TRBJ2-2; 10 bases agree with TRBD2. The CDR3 runs 16 residues. J lost 3 bases, V lost 5 bases, and 7 bases had no gene match. Germline-derived CDR1 and CDR2 are SGHRS and YFSETQ. CDR3 loop: CASRPLAGEDTGELFF. In nucleotides, the CDR3 is TGCGCCAGCAGGCCTCTAGCGGGAGAGGACACCGGGGAGCTGTTTTTT.

The genes are TRBV3-1 and TRBJ2-7; 7 positions agree with TRBD1. Losses at the gene ends were 4 bases for V and 3 bases for J; bases not matched to a gene: 6. The CDR3 is made up of 14 amino acids. Per germline, CDR1 LGHDT and CDR2 YNNKEL (reference sequence). The DNA of the CDR3 is TGTGCCAGCAGCCCAACAGGGGTAAACTACGAGCAGTACTTC. It specifies CASSPTGVNYEQYF.

The chain is built from TRBV7-3 and TRBJ2-3, with a possible D match to TRBD2 (6 bases). In germline, CDR1 is SGHTA, CDR2 FQGTGA. V was trimmed by 8 bases and J by 5 bases, leaving 14 bases between them. This CDR3 region has 13 residues. CDR3 sequence reads: CASSRLVRDTQYF. The CDR3 DNA reads as TGTGCCAGCTCCCGACTAGTCCGAGATACGCAGTATTTT.

A remark on this clonotype: One base away lies a much larger clone, so this may be a sequencing read error. Given the absence of the conserved phenylalanine or tryptophan at the CDR3 end, a read error is likely. The chain carries TRBV29-1 and TRBJ2-1; D is perhaps TRBD1 or TRBD2 (6 bases each). The CDR3 length is 13 residues. Germline lookup yields CDR1 SQVTM and CDR2 ANQGSEA. V was clipped by 6 bases and J by 4 bases, with 13 bases between them. CDR3 loop: CSVNRDSYNEQFL. In DNA, the CDR3 is TGCAGCGTAAACAGGGACTCTTACAATGAGCAGTTCTTG.

V and J are TRBV20-1 and TRBJ2-3, with D uncertain. Germline V gene data show CDR1 as DFQATT and CDR2 as SNEGSKA (reference sequence). This CDR3 contains 17 residues. Trimming pared 3 bases from V and 2 bases from J, leaving 21 bases between. DNA for the CDR3: TGCAGTGCTAGTCAACCGCCCGGCCGCGTCCCCACAGATACGCAGTATTTT. Translating gives CSASQPPGRVPTDTQYF.

This clonotype was detected ten times or more. The rearrangement links TRBV12-3 or TRBV12-4 to TRBJ2-7; D is undetermined. Trimming cost V 6 bases and J 7 bases, with 10 bases left between them. This CDR3 contains 11 residues. The CDR3 DNA reads as TGTGCCAGCAGCACCAATGTTGAGCAGTACTTC. It yields the protein CASSTNVEQYF.

Many counts were recorded for this clonotype. J is TRBJ2-1 and V is TRBV10-3; maybe TRBD1 (6 bases). Germline V gene data show CDR1 as ENHRY and CDR2 as SYGVKD. This CDR3 has 15 amino acids. Between the trimmed V and J ends, which lost 1 base and 4 bases, there was a span of 11 bases. CDR3 region: CAISEWQGSYNEQFF. In DNA form, the CDR3 reads TGTGCCATCAGTGAGTGGCAGGGGTCGTACAATGAGCAGTTCTTC.

The genes are TRBV20-1 and TRBJ2-7, with D unclear. Trimming stripped 3 bases from V and 0 bases from J, with 12 bases between. The germline CDR1 and CDR2 sequences are DFQATT and SNEGSKA (reference sequence). The CDR3 is 14 residues long. CDR3 loop: CSARGNRGSYEQYF. Written as DNA, the CDR3 is TGCAGTGCTAGGGGGAATCGTGGCTCCTACGAGCAGTACTTC.

This clonotype was observed many times. The rearrangement uses TRBV29-1 and TRBJ1-5; 7 bases are a match to TRBD1. The CDR3 totals 16 residues. Germline loops: CDR1 SQVTM, CDR2 ANQGSEA. V lost 6 bases to trimming and J lost 2 bases; unmatched junction nucleotides: 13. In nucleotides, the CDR3 is TGCAGCGTGACCGACGGGACAGCCGGGGGCAATCAGCCCCAGCATTTT. Its protein product is CSVTDGTAGGNQPQHF.

The V call is TRBV2, the J call TRBJ2-3; possible D gene TRBD2, 6 bases. The V gene's germline CDR1 is SNHLY and CDR2 FYNNEI. The CDR3 runs to 13 residues. The V gene lost 7 bases and the J gene lost 8 bases, with 16 bases spanning the gap. The CDR3 loop is CASIPTEGGTQYF. The CDR3 nucleotides read TGTGCCAGCATACCCACCGAGGGAGGTACGCAGTATTTT.

This clonotype was counted a few times. This chain links TRBV7-2 with TRBJ2-7, with D perhaps matching TRBD1 (6 bases). V was shortened by 0 bases and J by 6 bases, with 9 bases between the two germline ends. The V gene's germline CDR1 is SGHTA and CDR2 FQGNSA. The CDR3 is 13 amino acids. As DNA, the CDR3 is TGTGCCAGCAGCTTAGCGGGGGCGATCGAGCAGTACTTC. It is translated as CASSLAGAIEQYF.

This clonotype appeared many times. CDR3 DNA: TGCAGCGTTTCCGGGAGCAACACAGATACGCAGTATTTT. Translation: CSVSGSNTDTQYF. The genes are TRBV29-1 and TRBJ2-3; tentatively, D is TRBD2 (6 bases). The germline V and J ends were trimmed by 5 bases and 2 bases, with 11 bases remaining between them. In germline, CDR1 is SQVTM, CDR2 ANQGSEA. This CDR3 comprises 13 residues.

This clonotype was counted between two and nine times. The chain uses TRBV6-5 and TRBJ2-7, with D uncertain. Germline assignment: CDR1 MNHEY and CDR2 SVGAGI. V lost 5 bases and J lost 6, with 11 bases in between. The CDR3 runs to 12 residues. As DNA, the CDR3 is TGTGCCAGCAGTGACACCTTGCCCGAGCAGTACTTC. Translating gives CASSDTLPEQYF.

This clonotype has more than one count but fewer than ten. This rearrangement joins TRBV5-6 to TRBJ2-5; D may match TRBD1 or TRBD2 (5 bases each). Germline V gene lookup returns CDR1 SGHDT and CDR2 YYEEEE. The CDR3 sequence is 17 residues long. Trimming removed 0 bases from V and 1 base from J, with 16 bases in between. For the CDR3, the DNA is TGTGCCAGCAGCTTGGTGGGGCAAAAGGGGACCCAAGAGACCCAGTACTTC. Its translation: CASSLVGQKGTQETQYF. Full variable domain (rest looked up from reference TRBV5-6 and TRBJ2-5): DAGVTQSPTHLIKTRGQQVTLRCSPKSGHDTVSWYQQALGQGPQFIFQYYEEEERQRGNFPDRFSGHQFPNYSSELNVNALLLGDSALYLCASSLVGQKGTQETQYFGPGTRLLVL.

Worth noting for this clonotype: A much larger clone lies one base from this, so it may be a read error. The chain recombines TRBV10-3 with TRBJ1-4; TRBD1 agrees at 9 bases. The CDR3 sequence is 15 residues long. CDR1 is ENHRY and CDR2 is SYGVKD in the germline V gene. In nucleotides, the CDR3 is TGTGCCATCAGTGAGCGGACAGGGGAGGGTGAAAAACTGCTTTTT. Protein: CAISERTGEGEKLLF.

The chain links TRBV20-1 to TRBJ1-1; D remains ambiguous. Germline CDR1 reads DFQATT; CDR2 reads SNEGSKA (reference sequence). This CDR3 region has 11 residues. CDR3 sequence: CRTIWGTEAFF. DNA of the CDR3: TGCAGGACCATTTGGGGCACTGAAGCTTTCTTT.

The rearrangement uses TRBV20-1 and TRBJ2-3, with 10 bases that match TRBD2. Trimming at V came to 0 bases and at J to 4 bases, leaving 10 bases not matched to a gene. Germline V CDR1 and CDR2: DFQATT, SNEGSKA (reference sequence). The CDR3 loop spans 17 amino acids. The CDR3 is CSARDRNSGRLADTQYF. CDR3 sequence (DNA): TGCAGTGCTAGAGATCGGAATAGCGGGAGGTTGGCAGATACGCAGTATTTT.